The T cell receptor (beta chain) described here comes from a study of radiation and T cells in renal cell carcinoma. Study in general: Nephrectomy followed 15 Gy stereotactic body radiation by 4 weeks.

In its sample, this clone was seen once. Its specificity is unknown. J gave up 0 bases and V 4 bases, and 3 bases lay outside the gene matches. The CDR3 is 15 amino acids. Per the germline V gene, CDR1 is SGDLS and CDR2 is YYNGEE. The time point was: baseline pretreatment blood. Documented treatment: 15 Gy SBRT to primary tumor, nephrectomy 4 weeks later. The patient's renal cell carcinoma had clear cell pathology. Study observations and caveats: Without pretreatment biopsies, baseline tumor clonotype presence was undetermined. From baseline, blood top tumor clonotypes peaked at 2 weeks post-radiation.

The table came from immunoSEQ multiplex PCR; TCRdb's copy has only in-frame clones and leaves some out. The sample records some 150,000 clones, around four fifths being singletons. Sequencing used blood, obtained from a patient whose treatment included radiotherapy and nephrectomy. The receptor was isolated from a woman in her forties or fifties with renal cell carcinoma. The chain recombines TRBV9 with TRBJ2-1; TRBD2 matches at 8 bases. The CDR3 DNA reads TGTGCCAGCAGCCGACTAGCGAACTCCTACAATGAGCAGTTCTTC. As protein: CASSRLANSYNEQFF.